This T cell receptor beta chain was profiled in a study of T cell responses to AZD1222 COVID-19 vaccine. Study outcomes and limitations: Recipients of AZD1222 seropositive at baseline numbered only 6 or 7. Dominant at 160-218 and 743-854, vaccine-associated CD4 TCRs also spanned spike. Reports say nearly half of spike-specific TCRs go after unmutated variant regions.

To note about this clone: Its matching antigen is unknown.

Assay: immunoSEQ multiplex PCR; the TCRdb copy retains only in-frame clones and omits some. This sample has approximately 100,000 clones, with roughly 86% found just once. This clonotype originated in an adult in good health. The input for sequencing was peripheral blood, taken on day 0 of AZD1222 vaccination.

The CDR3 sequence: CASSPQPGENSPLHF. CDR3 sequence (DNA): TGCGCCAGCTCACCACAGCCCGGGGAAAATTCACCCCTCCACTTT. The genes are TRBV5-1 and TRBJ1-6; D remains unclear. Germline V CDR1 and CDR2: SGHRS, YFSETQ. The CDR3 is 15 residues long. Trimming stripped 7 bases from V and 7 bases from J, with 18 bases between.